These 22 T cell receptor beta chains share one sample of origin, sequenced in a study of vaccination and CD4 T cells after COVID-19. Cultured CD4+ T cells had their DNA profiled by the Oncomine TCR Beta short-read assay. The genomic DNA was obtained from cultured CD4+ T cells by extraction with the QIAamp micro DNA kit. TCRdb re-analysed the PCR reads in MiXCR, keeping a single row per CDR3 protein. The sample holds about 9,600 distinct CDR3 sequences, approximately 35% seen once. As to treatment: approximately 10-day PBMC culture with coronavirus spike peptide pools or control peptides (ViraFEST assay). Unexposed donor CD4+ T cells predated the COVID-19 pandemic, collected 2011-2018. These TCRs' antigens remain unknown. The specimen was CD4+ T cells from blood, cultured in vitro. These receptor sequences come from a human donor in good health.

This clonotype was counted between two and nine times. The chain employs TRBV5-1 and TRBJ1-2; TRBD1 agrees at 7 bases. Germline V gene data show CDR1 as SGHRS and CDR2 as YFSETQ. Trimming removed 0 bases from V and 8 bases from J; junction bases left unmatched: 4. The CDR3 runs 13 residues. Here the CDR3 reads CASSLGQGGGYTF. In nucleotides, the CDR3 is TGCGCCAGCAGCTTGGGACAGGGAGGCGGCTACACCTTC.

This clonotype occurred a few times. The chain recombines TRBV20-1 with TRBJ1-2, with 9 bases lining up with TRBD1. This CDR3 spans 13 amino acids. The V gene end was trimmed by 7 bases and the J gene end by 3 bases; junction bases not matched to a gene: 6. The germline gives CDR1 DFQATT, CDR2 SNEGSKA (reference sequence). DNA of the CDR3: TGCAGTGTAGGGACAGGGTCTTACTATGGCTACACCTTC. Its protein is CSVGTGSYYGYTF.

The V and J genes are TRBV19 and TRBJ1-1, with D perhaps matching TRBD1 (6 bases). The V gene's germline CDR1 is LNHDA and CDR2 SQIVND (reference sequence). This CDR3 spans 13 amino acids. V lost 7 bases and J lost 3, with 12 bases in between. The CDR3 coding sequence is TGTGCCAGTAACAGGGAGGGGGACACTGAAGCTTTCTTT. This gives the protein CASNREGDTEAFF.

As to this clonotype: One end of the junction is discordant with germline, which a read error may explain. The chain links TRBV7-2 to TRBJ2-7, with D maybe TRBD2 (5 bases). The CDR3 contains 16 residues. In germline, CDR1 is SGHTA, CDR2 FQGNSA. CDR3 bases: TGTGCCGGCAGCTTAGCCCCCGGAAGCGGTTACTACGAGCAGTACTTC. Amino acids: CAGSLAPGSGYYEQYF.

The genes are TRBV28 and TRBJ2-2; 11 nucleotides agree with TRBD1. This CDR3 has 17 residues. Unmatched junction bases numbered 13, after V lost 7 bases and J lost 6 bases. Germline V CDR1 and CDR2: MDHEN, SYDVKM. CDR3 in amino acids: CASTTPGGTGGPGELFF. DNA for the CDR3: TGTGCCAGCACCACCCCGGGCGGGACAGGGGGGCCCGGGGAGCTGTTTTTT. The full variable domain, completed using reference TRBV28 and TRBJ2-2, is DVKVTQSSRYLVKRTGEKVFLECVQDMDHENMFWYRQDPGLGLRLIYFSYDVKMKEKGDIPEGYSVSREKKERFSLILESASTNQTSMYLCASTTPGGTGGPGELFFGEGSRLTVL.

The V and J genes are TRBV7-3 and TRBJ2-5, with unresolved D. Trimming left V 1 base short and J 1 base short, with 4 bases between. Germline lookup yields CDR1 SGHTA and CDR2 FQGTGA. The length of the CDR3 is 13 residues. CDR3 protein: CASSLILQETQYF. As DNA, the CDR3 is TGTGCCAGCAGCTTAATACTCCAAGAGACCCAGTACTTC.

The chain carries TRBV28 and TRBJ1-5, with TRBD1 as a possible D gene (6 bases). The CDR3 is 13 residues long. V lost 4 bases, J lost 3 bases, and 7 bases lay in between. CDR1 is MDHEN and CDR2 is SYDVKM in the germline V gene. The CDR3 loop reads CASSSGANQPQHF. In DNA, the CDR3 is TGTGCCAGCAGTTCGGGGGCCAATCAGCCCCAGCATTTT.

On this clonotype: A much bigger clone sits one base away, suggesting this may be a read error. This CDR3 is CASSYASANQPQHF. CDR3 DNA sequence: TGTGCCAGCAGTTACGCGTCGGCCAATCAGCCCCAGCATTTT. The chain employs TRBV6-2 or TRBV6-3 and TRBJ1-5, with D unclear. Trimming pared 2 bases from V and 3 bases from J, leaving 8 bases between. CDR1 is MNHEY and CDR2 is SVGEGT in the germline V gene. The CDR3 is 14 residues long.

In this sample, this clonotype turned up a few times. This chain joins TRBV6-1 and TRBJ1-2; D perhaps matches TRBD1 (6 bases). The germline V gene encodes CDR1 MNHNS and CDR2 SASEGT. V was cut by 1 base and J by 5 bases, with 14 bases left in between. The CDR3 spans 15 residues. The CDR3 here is CASSEGTGPMYGYTF. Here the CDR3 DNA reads TGTGCCAGCAGTGAAGGTACAGGGCCGATGTATGGCTACACCTTC.

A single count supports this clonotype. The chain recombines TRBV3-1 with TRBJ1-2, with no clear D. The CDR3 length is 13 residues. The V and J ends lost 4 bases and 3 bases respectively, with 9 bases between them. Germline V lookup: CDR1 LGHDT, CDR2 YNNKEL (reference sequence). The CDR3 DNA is TGTGCCAGCAGCCCCGGTGGGTACTATGGCTACACCTTC. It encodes CASSPGGYYGYTF.

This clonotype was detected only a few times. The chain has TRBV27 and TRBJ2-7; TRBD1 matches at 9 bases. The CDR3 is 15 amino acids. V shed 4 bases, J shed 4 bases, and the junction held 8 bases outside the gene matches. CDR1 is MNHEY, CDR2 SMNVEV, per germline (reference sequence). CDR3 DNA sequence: TGTGCCAGCAGTTCTCCCGGGACAGGGATGTACGAGCAGTACTTC. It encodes CASSSPGTGMYEQYF.

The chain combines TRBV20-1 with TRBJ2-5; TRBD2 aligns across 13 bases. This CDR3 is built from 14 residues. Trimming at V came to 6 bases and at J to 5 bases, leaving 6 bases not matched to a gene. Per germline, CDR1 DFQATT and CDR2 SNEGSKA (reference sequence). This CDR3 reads CSAPGLAGVETQYF. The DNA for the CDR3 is TGCAGTGCCCCCGGACTAGCGGGAGTGGAGACCCAGTACTTC.

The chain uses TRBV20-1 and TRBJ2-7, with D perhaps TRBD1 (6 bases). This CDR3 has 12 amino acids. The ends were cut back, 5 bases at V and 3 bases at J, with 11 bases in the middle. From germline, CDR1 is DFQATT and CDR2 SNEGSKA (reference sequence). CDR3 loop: CSAPGVGYEQYF. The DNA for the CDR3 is TGCAGTGCTCCAGGGGTCGGCTACGAGCAGTACTTC.

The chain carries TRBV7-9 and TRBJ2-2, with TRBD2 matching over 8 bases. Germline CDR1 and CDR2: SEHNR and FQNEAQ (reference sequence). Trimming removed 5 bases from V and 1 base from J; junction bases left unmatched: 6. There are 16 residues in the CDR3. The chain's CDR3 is CASSRHLAGNTGELFF. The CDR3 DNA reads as TGTGCCAGCAGCCGCCACCTAGCGGGGAACACCGGGGAGCTGTTTTTT.

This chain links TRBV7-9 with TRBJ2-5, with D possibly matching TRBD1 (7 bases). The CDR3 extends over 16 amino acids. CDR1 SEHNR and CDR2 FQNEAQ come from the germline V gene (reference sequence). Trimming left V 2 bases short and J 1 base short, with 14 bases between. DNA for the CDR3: TGTGCCAGCAGCTTAAGGGGCAGGGGGGCCCAAGAGACCCAGTACTTC. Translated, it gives CASSLRGRGAQETQYF.

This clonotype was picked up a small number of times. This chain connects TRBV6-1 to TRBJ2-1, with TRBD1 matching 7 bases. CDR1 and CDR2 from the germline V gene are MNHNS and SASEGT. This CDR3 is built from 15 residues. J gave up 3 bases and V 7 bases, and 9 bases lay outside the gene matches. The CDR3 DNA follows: TGTGCCAGCAATATCCGACAGGGCAGCTACAATGAGCAGTTCTTC. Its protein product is CASNIRQGSYNEQFF.

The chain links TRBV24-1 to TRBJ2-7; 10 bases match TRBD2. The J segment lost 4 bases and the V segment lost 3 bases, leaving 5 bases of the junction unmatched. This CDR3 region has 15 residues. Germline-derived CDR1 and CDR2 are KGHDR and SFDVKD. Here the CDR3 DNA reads TGTGCCACCAGTGATACCGGGACTAGCGCTTACGAGCAGTACTTC. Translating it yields CATSDTGTSAYEQYF.

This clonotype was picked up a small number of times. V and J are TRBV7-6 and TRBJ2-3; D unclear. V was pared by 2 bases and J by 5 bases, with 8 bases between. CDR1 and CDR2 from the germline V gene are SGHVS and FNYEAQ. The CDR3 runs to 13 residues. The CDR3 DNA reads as TGTGCCAGCAGCTTAAATTTAGGAGATACGCAGTATTTT. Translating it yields CASSLNLGDTQYF.

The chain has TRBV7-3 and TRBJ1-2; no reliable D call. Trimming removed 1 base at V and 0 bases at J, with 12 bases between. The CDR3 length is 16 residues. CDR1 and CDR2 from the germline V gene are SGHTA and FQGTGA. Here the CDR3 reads CASSLRGDASNYGYTF. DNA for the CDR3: TGTGCCAGCAGCTTAAGAGGAGACGCTTCTAACTATGGCTACACCTTC.

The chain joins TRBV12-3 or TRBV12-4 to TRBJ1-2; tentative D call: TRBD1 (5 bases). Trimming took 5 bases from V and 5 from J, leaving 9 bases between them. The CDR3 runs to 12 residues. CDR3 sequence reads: CASSPGSYGYTF. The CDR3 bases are TGTGCCAGCAGTCCAGGGAGTTATGGCTACACCTTC.

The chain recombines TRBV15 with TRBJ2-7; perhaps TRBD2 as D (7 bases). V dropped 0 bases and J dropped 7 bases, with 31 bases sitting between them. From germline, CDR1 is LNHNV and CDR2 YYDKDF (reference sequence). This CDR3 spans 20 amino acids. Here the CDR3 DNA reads TGTGCCACCAGCAGAGAGAGAGGTAAGGGGGACTACCTAACCTCTGGAGAGCAGTACTTC. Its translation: CATSRERGKGDYLTSGEQYF.

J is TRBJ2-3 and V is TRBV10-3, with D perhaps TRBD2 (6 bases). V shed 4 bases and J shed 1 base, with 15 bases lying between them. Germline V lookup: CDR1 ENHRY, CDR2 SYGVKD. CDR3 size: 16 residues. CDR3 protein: CAISGSSGPGTDTQYF. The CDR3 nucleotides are TGTGCCATCAGTGGAAGTAGCGGACCGGGCACAGATACGCAGTATTTT.